The 21 T cell receptor beta chains below were found in one sample sequenced in a study of T-cell memory formation after mild COVID-19. TCRdb re-analysed the 5' RACE reads in MiXCR, keeping a single row per CDR3 protein. The sample holds around 310,000 distinct CDR3 sequences; about 20% are singletons and the top ten take 21%. The sample consisted of PBMCs or a T cell subset sorted from them (not recorded which). The receptors derive from a young man who had mild COVID-19 (a few samples of this study predate the infection). Cell type and time point are not known.

This clonotype showed up just a few times. CDR3 nucleotides: TGTGCCAGCAGCTTAGGCGCCAGGACGAATTCACCCCTCCACTTT. Encoded protein: CASSLGARTNSPLHF. This chain links TRBV7-2 with TRBJ1-6; no definite D call. Trimming took 1 base from V and 7 from J, leaving 11 bases between them. The CDR3 covers 15 residues. Per germline, CDR1 SGHTA and CDR2 FQGNSA.

The rearrangement uses TRBV12-5 and TRBJ2-5; TRBD1 agrees at 9 bases. V trimming: 4 bases; J trimming: 4 bases; junction bases outside the gene matches: 7. Per the germline V gene, CDR1 is LGHNT and CDR2 is FRNRAP. This CDR3 has 15 amino acids. Here the CDR3 DNA reads TGTGCTAGTGGTTCCCCGGGACAGGGAGGAGAGACCCAGTACTTC. Translated: CASGSPGQGGETQYF.

The table lists this clonotype with a few counts. V usage is TRBV7-2 and J usage is TRBJ2-7; perhaps TRBD1 as D (6 bases). V was clipped by 3 bases and J by 3 bases, with 12 bases between them. Germline CDR1 reads SGHTA; CDR2 reads FQGNSA. The CDR3 loop spans 14 amino acids. Here the CDR3 DNA reads TGTGCCAGCAGCTTGGCCAGGGGACGCTACGAGCAGTACTTC. Protein sequence: CASSLARGRYEQYF.

Regarding this clonotype: A single base separates this from a much larger clone, so it may be a read error. The rearrangement links TRBV5-1 to TRBJ2-7; 8 bases fit TRBD1. Germline CDR1 is SGHRS and CDR2 is YFSETQ. The CDR3 is made up of 14 amino acids. The CDR3 DNA sequence: TGCTCCAGCAGCTCCGGGACAGGAGTCTACGAGCAGTACTTC. Protein product: CSSSSGTGVYEQYF.

The chain uses TRBV5-6 and TRBJ1-1; D might be TRBD1 (6 bases). Trimming took off 1 base at V and 10 bases at J, with 11 bases between the two ends. Germline V gene data show CDR1 as SGHDT and CDR2 as YYEEEE. This CDR3 comprises 12 residues. CDR3 in amino acids: CASSLPGQRAFF. The DNA for the CDR3 is TGTGCCAGCAGCTTGCCCGGACAGAGAGCTTTCTTT. Using reference TRBV5-6 and TRBJ1-1 for the parts outside the CDR3, the full variable domain is DAGVTQSPTHLIKTRGQQVTLRCSPKSGHDTVSWYQQALGQGPQFIFQYYEEEERQRGNFPDRFSGHQFPNYSSELNVNALLLGDSALYLCASSLPGQRAFFGQGTRLTVV.

The V and J genes are TRBV6-4 and TRBJ2-1; 7 bases map to TRBD1. The CDR3 totals 16 residues. Germline V gives CDR1 MRHNA, CDR2 SNTAGT. J lost 0 bases, V lost 3 bases, and 5 bases had no gene match. CDR3 DNA: TGTGCCAGCAGTGAAGGGGGCCCCGTCTCCTACAATGAGCAGTTCTTC. It yields the protein CASSEGGPVSYNEQFF.

The V and J genes are TRBV5-1 and TRBJ2-5, with 9 bases lining up with TRBD1. The ends lost 1 base at V and 5 bases at J; junction bases unmatched: 9. Germline values: CDR1 SGHRS, CDR2 YFSETQ. This CDR3 is built from 16 residues. The CDR3 sequence: CASSLSGQGWSETQYF. In DNA form, the CDR3 reads TGCGCCAGCAGCTTGTCGGGACAGGGTTGGTCGGAGACCCAGTACTTC.

The J gene is TRBJ1-1, the V gene TRBV6-5, with D possibly matching TRBD1 (5 bases). CDR3 length: 15 amino acids. Trimming took off 2 bases at V and 1 base at J, with 11 bases between the two ends. Germline lookup yields CDR1 MNHEY and CDR2 SVGAGI. The CDR3: CASSYRGVGNTEAFF. The CDR3 DNA is TGTGCCAGCAGTTACAGAGGGGTGGGGAACACTGAAGCTTTCTTT.

A few counts support this clonotype. The V call is TRBV5-1, the J call TRBJ2-7; D possibly matches TRBD1 or TRBD2 (5 bases each). CDR1 is SGHRS and CDR2 is YFSETQ in the germline V gene. Trimming removed 6 bases from V and 1 base from J, with 11 bases in between. The CDR3 length is 13 residues. As DNA, the CDR3 is TGCGCCAGCACCCGGGACGTTTCCTACGAGCAGTACGTC. Protein: CASTRDVSYEQYV.

This clonotype has only one observation. This chain links TRBV6-4 with TRBJ1-1, with no clear D. This CDR3 spans 14 amino acids. Trimming pared 0 bases from V and 4 bases from J, leaving 9 bases between. Germline CDR1 and CDR2: MRHNA and SNTAGT. CDR3 nucleotides: TGTGCCAGCAGTGACTCGAATAGCGCCACTGAAGCTTTCTTT. This gives the protein CASSDSNSATEAFF.

The chain couples TRBV2 to TRBJ1-5, with D possibly being TRBD1 (5 bases). With 1 base removed from V and 5 bases from J, the gap between germline ends came to 15 bases. Germline CDR1 reads SNHLY; CDR2 reads FYNNEI. This CDR3 spans 16 amino acids. The CDR3 spells CASSEEAGRNYQPQHF. In DNA form, the CDR3 reads TGTGCCAGCAGTGAAGAGGCAGGGAGGAATTATCAGCCCCAGCATTTT.

The chain is built from TRBV7-8 and TRBJ2-7; D not certain. From germline, CDR1 is SGHVS and CDR2 FQNEAQ. The length of the CDR3 is 15 residues. Trimming removed 5 bases at V and 4 bases at J, with 18 bases between. CDR3 DNA sequence: TGTGCCAGCAGCCATGGGCCTGGGCCATCGTACGAGCAGTACGTC. Its protein is CASSHGPGPSYEQYV.

This clonotype was seen a few times. This sequence joins TRBV12-3 or TRBV12-4 and TRBJ1-1; D may be TRBD1 (5 bases). Trimming shortened V by 3 bases and J by 2 bases, and 10 bases separated the two germline ends. The CDR3 consists of 14 residues. CDR3 region: CASSLGGINTEAFF. The CDR3 DNA follows: TGTGCCAGCAGTTTGGGGGGGATTAACACTGAAGCTTTCTTT.

The chain couples TRBV20-1 to TRBJ2-5; D is uncertain. The CDR3 is made up of 12 amino acids. The V gene's germline CDR1 is DFQATT and CDR2 SNEGSKA (reference sequence). V was shortened by 2 bases and J by 5 bases, with 9 bases between the two germline ends. CDR3 in DNA: TGCAGTGCTAGACCTCCGTGGGAGACCCAGTACTTC. Translated, it gives CSARPPWETQYF.

The V gene is TRBV7-7, the J gene TRBJ2-5; D is perhaps TRBD2 (5 bases). V dropped 3 bases and J dropped 3 bases, with 8 bases sitting between them. Per germline, CDR1 SSHAT and CDR2 FNYEAQ (reference sequence). CDR3 length: 13 amino acids. The CDR3 protein is CASSLDSEETQYF. DNA of the CDR3: TGTGCCAGCAGCTTGGACTCGGAAGAGACCCAGTACTTC.

This clonotype was seen only a few times. This chain uses TRBV7-2 with TRBJ2-3; 10 positions match TRBD2. V was pared by 3 bases and J by 1 base, with 1 base of the junction left unmatched. CDR3 length equals 15 residues. CDR1 SGHTA and CDR2 FQGNSA come from the germline V gene. Written as DNA, the CDR3 is TGTGCCAGCAGCTTTAGCGGGGGGCGCACAGATACGCAGTATTTT. This encodes CASSFSGGRTDTQYF. The complete variable domain, with remaining parts taken from reference TRBV7-2 and TRBJ2-3, reads GAGVSQSPSNKVTEKGKDVELRCDPISGHTALYWYRQSLGQGLEFLIYFQGNSAPDKSGLPSDRFSAERTGGSVSTLTIQRTQQEDSAVYLCASSFSGGRTDTQYFGPGTRLTVL.

This clonotype was observed a few times. The chain is built from TRBV7-2 and TRBJ2-5, with D unresolved. Germline values: CDR1 SGHTA, CDR2 FQGNSA. The CDR3 is 13 amino acids. Trimming took off 5 bases at V and 5 bases at J, with 12 bases between the two ends. CDR3: CASSTDLVETQYF. CDR3 nucleotides: TGTGCCAGCAGCACAGACTTAGTGGAGACCCAGTACTTC.

This chain joins TRBV27 and TRBJ2-3; 9 nucleotides line up with TRBD1. Germline-derived CDR1 and CDR2 are MNHEY and SMNVEV (reference sequence). Losses at the gene ends were 5 bases for V and 3 bases for J; bases not matched to a gene: 6. The CDR3 length is 15 residues. CDR3: CASSPTGGPTDTQYF. CDR3 coding DNA: TGTGCCAGCAGTCCAACAGGGGGCCCTACAGATACGCAGTATTTT.

This clonotype was detected a few times. This chain connects TRBV9 to TRBJ1-1; a possible D gene is TRBD1 (5 bases). Per germline, CDR1 SGDLS and CDR2 YYNGEE. V was trimmed by 4 bases and J by 3 bases, leaving 16 bases between them. This CDR3 contains 15 residues. This CDR3 reads CASSPRGSGDTEAFF. CDR3 in DNA: TGTGCCAGCAGCCCCCGGGGGTCCGGAGACACTGAAGCTTTCTTT.

This clonotype was seen more than once but under ten times. J is TRBJ2-5 and V is TRBV6-1; 13 bases align to TRBD2. This CDR3 is 15 amino acids long. CDR1 is MNHNS, CDR2 SASEGT, per germline. V trimming: 4 bases; J trimming: 4 bases; junction bases outside the gene matches: 3. This CDR3 reads CASSALAGGPETQYF. The CDR3 nucleotides are TGTGCCAGCAGTGCACTAGCGGGGGGGCCAGAGACCCAGTACTTC.

Details on this clonotype: Sequence at one end of the junction differs from germline and may be a read error. V gene TRBV18 combines with J gene TRBJ2-1; perhaps D is TRBD1 or TRBD2 (5 bases each). Germline V gene lookup returns CDR1 KGHSH and CDR2 LQKENI. The CDR3 covers 15 residues. Written as DNA, the CDR3 is TGTGCCAGCACACCTGACGGAGCGGTTTTAAGGGGACAGTTCTTC. It codes for CASTPDGAVLRGQFF.